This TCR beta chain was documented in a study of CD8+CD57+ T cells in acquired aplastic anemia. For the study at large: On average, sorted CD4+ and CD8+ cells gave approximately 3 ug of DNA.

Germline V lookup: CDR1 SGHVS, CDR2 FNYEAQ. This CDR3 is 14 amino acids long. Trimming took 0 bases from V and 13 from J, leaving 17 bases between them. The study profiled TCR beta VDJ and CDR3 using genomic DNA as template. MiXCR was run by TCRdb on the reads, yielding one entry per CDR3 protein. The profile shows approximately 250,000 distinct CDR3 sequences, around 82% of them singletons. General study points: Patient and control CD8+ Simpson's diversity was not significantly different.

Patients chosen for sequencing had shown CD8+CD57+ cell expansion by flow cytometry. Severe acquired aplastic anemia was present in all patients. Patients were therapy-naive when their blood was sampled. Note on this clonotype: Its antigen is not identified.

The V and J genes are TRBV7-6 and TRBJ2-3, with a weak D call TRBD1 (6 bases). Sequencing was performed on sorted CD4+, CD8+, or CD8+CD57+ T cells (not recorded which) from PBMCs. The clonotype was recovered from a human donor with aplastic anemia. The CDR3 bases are TGTGCCAGCAGCTTAGCGGCAGGGGCCGACACGAAGTATTTT. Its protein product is CASSLAAGADTKYF.